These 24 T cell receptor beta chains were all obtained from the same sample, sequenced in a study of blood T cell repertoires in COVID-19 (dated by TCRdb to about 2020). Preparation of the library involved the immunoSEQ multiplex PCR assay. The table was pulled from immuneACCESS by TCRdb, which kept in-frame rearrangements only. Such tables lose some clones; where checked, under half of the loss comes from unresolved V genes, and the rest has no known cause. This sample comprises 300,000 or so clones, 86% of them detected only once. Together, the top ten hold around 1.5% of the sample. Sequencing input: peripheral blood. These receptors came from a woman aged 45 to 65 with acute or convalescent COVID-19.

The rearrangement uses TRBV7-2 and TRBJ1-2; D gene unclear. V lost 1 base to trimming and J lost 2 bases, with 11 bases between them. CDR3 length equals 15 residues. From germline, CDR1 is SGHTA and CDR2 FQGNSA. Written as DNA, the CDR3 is TGTGCCAGCAGCTTAGATGCAGTCAGGAACTATGGCTACACCTTC. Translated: CASSLDAVRNYGYTF.

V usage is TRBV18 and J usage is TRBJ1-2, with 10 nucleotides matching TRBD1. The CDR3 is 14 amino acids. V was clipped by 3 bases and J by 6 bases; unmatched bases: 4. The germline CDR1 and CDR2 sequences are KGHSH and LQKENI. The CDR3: CASSPLDRGNGYTF. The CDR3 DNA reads TGTGCCAGCTCACCCTTGGACAGGGGGAATGGCTACACCTTC.

DNA of the CDR3: TGTGCCAGCAGTGAGTGGACAGATAATGAAAAACTGTTTTTT. Protein: CASSEWTDNEKLFF. This chain links TRBV2 with TRBJ1-4; a weak D match, TRBD1 (6 bases). V dropped 3 bases and J dropped 4 bases, with 9 bases sitting between them. The CDR3 is 14 amino acids. Germline CDR1 reads SNHLY; CDR2 reads FYNNEI.

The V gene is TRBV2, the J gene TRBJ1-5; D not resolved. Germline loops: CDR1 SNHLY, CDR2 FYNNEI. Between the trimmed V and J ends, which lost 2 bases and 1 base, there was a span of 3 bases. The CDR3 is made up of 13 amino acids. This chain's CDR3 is CASSEISNQPQHF. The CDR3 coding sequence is TGTGCCAGCAGTGAAATAAGCAATCAGCCCCAGCATTTT. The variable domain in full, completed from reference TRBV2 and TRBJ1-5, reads EPEVTQTPSHQVTQMGQEVILRCVPISNHLYFYWYRQILGQKVEFLVSFYNNEISEKSEIFDDQFSVERPDGSNFTLKIRSTKLEDSAMYFCASSEISNQPQHFGDGTRLSIL.

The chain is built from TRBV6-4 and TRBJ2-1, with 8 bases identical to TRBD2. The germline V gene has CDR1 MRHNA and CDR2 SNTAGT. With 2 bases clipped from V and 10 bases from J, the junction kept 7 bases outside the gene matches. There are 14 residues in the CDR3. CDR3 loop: CASSDTTSADEQFF. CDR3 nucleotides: TGTGCCAGCAGTGACACGACTAGCGCGGACGAGCAGTTCTTC.

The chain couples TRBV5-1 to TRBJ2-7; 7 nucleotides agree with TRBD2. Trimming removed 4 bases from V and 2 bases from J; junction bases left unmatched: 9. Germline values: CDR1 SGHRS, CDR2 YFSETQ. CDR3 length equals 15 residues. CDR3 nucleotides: TGCGCCAGCAGCCAAATAGCGGGCGGGACCTACGAGCAGTACTTC. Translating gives CASSQIAGGTYEQYF.

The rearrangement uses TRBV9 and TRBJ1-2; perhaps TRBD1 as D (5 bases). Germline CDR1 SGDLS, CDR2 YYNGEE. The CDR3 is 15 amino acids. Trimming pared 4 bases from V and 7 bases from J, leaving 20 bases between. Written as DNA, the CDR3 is TGTGCCAGCAGCCCAATGGACATTCTCCCAATTGGCTACACCTTC. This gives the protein CASSPMDILPIGYTF.

The DNA of the CDR3 is TGTGCCAGTACCCCGGGACAGGGGACCACTGAAGCTTTCTTT. As protein: CASTPGQGTTEAFF. The chain links TRBV19 to TRBJ1-1; 10 bases match TRBD1. Germline V gene lookup returns CDR1 LNHDA and CDR2 SQIVND (reference sequence). The trim removed 7 bases at V and 4 bases at J, leaving 6 bases unmatched. The CDR3 spans 14 residues. The full variable domain, rest sourced from reference TRBV19 and TRBJ1-1, is DGGITQSPKYLFRKEGQNVTLSCEQNLNHDAMYWYRQDPGQGLRLIYYSQIVNDFQKGDIAEGYSVSREKKESFPLTVTSAQKNPTAFYLCASTPGQGTTEAFFGQGTRLTVV.

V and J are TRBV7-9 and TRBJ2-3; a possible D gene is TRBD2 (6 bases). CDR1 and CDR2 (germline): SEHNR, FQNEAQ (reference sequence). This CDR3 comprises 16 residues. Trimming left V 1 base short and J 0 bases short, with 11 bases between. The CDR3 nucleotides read TGTGCCAGCAGCTTAGAAGGCGGGAAAAGCACAGATACGCAGTATTTT. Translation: CASSLEGGKSTDTQYF.

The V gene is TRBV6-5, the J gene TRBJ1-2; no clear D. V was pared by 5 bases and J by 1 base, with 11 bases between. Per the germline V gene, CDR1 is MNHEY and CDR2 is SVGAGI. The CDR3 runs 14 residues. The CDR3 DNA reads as TGTGCCAGCAGTCCCGAGCCCGGTAACTATGGCTACACCTTC. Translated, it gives CASSPEPGNYGYTF.

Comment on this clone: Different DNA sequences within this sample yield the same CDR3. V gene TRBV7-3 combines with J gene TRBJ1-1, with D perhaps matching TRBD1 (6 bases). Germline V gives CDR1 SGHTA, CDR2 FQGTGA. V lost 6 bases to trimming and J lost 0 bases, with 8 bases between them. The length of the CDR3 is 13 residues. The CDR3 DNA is TGTGCCAGCAGAGGACAGATGAACACTGAAGCTTTCTTT. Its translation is CASRGQMNTEAFF.

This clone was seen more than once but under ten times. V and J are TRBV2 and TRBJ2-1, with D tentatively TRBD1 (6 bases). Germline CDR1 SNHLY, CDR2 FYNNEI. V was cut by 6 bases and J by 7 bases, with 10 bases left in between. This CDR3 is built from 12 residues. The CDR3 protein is CASRVQGNEQFF. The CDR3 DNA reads TGTGCCAGCAGGGTACAGGGAAATGAGCAGTTCTTC.

The CDR3, as DNA: TGTGCCAGTACTCAGACAGGAGGGAACACTGAAGCTTTCTTT. This codes for CASTQTGGNTEAFF. This chain connects TRBV19 to TRBJ1-1, with TRBD1 as a possible D gene (6 bases). CDR1 is LNHDA, CDR2 SQIVND, per germline (reference sequence). This CDR3 has 14 residues. Trimming cost V 7 bases and J 1 base, with 13 bases left between them. Drawing the rest from reference TRBV19 and TRBJ1-1, the complete variable domain is DGGITQSPKYLFRKEGQNVTLSCEQNLNHDAMYWYRQDPGQGLRLIYYSQIVNDFQKGDIAEGYSVSREKKESFPLTVTSAQKNPTAFYLCASTQTGGNTEAFFGQGTRLTVV.

The CDR3 is CASSEGQVGSPLHF. The CDR3 nucleotides are TGTGCCAGCAGCGAGGGACAGGTGGGTTCACCCCTCCACTTT. The J gene is TRBJ1-6, the V gene TRBV9; 8 positions agree with TRBD1. CDR1 SGDLS and CDR2 YYNGEE come from the germline V gene. This CDR3 region has 14 residues. V lost 3 bases to trimming and J lost 9 bases; unmatched junction nucleotides: 5.

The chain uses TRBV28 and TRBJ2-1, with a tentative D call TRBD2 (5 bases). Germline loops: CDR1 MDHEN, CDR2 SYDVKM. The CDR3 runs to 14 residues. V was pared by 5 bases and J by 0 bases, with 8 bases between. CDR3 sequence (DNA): TGTGCCAGCAGTGCGGCGGGCTCCTACAATGAGCAGTTCTTC. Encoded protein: CASSAAGSYNEQFF.

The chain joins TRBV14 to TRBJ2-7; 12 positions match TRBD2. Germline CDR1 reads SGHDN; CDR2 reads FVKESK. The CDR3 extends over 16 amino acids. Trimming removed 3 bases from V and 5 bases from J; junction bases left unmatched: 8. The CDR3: CASSHRQLAGGHEQYF. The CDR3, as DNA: TGTGCCAGCAGCCACCGCCAACTAGCGGGAGGCCACGAGCAGTACTTC.

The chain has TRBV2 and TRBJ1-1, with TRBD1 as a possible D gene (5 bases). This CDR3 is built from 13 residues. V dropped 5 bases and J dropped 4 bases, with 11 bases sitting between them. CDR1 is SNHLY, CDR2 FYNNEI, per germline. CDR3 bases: TGTGCCAGCAGTTCTGACAGTCCCACTGAAGCTTTCTTT. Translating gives CASSSDSPTEAFF.

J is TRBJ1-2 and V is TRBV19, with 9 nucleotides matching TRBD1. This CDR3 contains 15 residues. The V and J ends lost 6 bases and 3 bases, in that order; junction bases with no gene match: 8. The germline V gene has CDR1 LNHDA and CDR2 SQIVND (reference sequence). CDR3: CASSPGDRVYYGYTF. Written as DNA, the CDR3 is TGTGCCAGTAGCCCGGGGGACAGGGTGTACTATGGCTACACCTTC. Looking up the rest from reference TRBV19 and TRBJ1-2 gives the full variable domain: DGGITQSPKYLFRKEGQNVTLSCEQNLNHDAMYWYRQDPGQGLRLIYYSQIVNDFQKGDIAEGYSVSREKKESFPLTVTSAQKNPTAFYLCASSPGDRVYYGYTFGSGTRLTVV.

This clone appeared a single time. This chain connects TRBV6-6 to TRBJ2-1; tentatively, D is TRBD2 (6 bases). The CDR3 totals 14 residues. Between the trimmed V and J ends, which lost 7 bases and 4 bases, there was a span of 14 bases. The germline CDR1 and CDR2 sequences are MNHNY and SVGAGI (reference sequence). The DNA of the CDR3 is TGTGCCAGCACCAAACTTGGGGGGTACAATGAGCAGTTCTTC. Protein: CASTKLGGYNEQFF.

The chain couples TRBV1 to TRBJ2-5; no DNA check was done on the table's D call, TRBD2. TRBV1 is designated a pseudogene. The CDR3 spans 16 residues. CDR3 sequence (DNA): TGCACCAGCAGCCAGGTGGGGAAGGCGGGGAAAGAGACCCAGTACTTC. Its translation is CTSSQVGKAGKETQYF.

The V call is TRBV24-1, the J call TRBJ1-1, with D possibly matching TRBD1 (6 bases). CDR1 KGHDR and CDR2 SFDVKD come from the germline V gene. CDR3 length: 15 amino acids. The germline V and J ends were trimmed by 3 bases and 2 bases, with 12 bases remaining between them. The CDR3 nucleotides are TGTGCCACCAGTGATCGAACAGGGTCCAACACTGAAGCTTTCTTT. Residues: CATSDRTGSNTEAFF.

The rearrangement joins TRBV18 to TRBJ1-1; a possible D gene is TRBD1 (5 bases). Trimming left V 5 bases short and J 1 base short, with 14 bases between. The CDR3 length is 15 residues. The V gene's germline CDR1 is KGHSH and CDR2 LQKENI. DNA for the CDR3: TGTGCCAGCTCATCCCTGACAGACTCGAACACTGAAGCTTTCTTT. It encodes CASSSLTDSNTEAFF.

CDR3 amino acids: CATGKTSDRTDTQYF. The CDR3 DNA is TGTGCCACCGGCAAGACTAGTGACCGCACAGATACGCAGTATTTT. This chain connects TRBV10-3 to TRBJ2-3; D is perhaps TRBD2 (6 bases). Germline-derived CDR1 and CDR2 are ENHRY and SYGVKD. The CDR3 length is 15 residues. With 10 bases removed from V and 1 base from J, the gap between germline ends came to 18 bases.

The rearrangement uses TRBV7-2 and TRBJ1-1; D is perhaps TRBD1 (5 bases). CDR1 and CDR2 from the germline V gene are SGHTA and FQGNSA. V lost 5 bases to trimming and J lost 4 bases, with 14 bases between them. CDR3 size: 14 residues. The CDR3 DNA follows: TGTGCCAGCAGCCCCCCCGGGGGTGGCACTGAAGCTTTCTTT. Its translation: CASSPPGGGTEAFF.